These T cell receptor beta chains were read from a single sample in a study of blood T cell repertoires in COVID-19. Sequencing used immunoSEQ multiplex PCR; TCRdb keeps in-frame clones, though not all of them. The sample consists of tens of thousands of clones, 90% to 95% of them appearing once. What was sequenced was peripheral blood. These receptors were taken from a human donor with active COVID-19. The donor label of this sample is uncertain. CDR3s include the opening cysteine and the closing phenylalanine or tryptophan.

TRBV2 CASALAKNEQFF
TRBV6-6 CASSYPGQNYEQYF
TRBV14 CASSPRTTNEKLFF
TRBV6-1 CASSENGGVAEAFF
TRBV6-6 CASSHQRVLAGVNTGELFF
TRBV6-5 CASSYALEQETQYF
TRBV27 CASSFSGSNYEQYF
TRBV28 CASSPGTSGSVREQYF
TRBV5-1 CASSLNVDSRTEAFF
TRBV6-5 CASSTSPTSTDTQYF
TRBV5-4 CASSSTGGEGQPQHF
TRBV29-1 CSVGGGTDTQYF
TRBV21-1 CASSKDRPGQVVYSNQPQHF
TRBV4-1 CASSHGAPRGFNQPQHF
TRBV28 CASSLFIRGRNTIYF
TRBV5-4 CASSLGLAEGETQYF
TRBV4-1 CASSQAYSGTDTQYF
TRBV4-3 CASSQAQGVIQYF
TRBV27 CASRKPGHGVYEQYF
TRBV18 CASSPPSGTDTQYF
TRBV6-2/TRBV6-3 CASSFLLPGTGGLKPQHF
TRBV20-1 CSASWGGTYEQYF
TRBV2 CASNDGGTFSGYEQYF
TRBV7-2 CASSLESHFQETQYF
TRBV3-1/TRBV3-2 CASSPYSDRGGNTIYF
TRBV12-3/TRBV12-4 CASGTANTEAFF
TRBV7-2 CASSLLLAAGTDTQYF
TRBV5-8 CASRLRGGVDEQYF
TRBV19 CASSLDGGNQPQHF